These 28 T cell receptor beta chains came from one sample sequenced in a study of blood T cell repertoires in COVID-19. The table came from immunoSEQ multiplex PCR; TCRdb's copy has only in-frame clones and leaves some out. The repertoire includes 100,000 to 150,000 clones, roughly 90% of them detected once, and 7.6% sits in the top ten. Sequenced: peripheral blood. The source of these receptors is a man between 50 and 59 years old with acute or convalescent COVID-19.

The chain carries TRBV6-2 or TRBV6-3 and TRBJ2-3; 14 nucleotides line up with TRBD2. V trimming: 5 bases; J trimming: 4 bases; junction bases outside the gene matches: 2. Per germline, CDR1 MNHEY and CDR2 SVGEGT. The CDR3 is 15 residues long. CDR3 DNA: TGTGCCAGCAGTCAGGGACTAGCGGGAGCAGATACGCAGTATTTT. Its translation: CASSQGLAGADTQYF.

This sequence joins TRBV19 and TRBJ1-5; D gene uncertain. The CDR3 contains 12 residues. The V gene lost 7 bases and the J gene lost 4 bases, with 8 bases spanning the gap. The V gene's germline CDR1 is LNHDA and CDR2 SQIVND (reference sequence). This chain's CDR3 is CASKYGNQPQHF. The CDR3 DNA is TGTGCCAGTAAATACGGGAATCAGCCCCAGCATTTT.

The rearrangement joins TRBV9 to TRBJ2-3; D perhaps matches TRBD1 (6 bases). V was cut by 2 bases and J by 0 bases, with 16 bases left in between. The germline CDR1 and CDR2 sequences are SGDLS and YYNGEE. This CDR3 contains 17 residues. Here the CDR3 reads CASSVQTGGPSTDTQYF. The DNA for the CDR3 is TGTGCCAGCAGCGTGCAGACAGGAGGACCAAGCACAGATACGCAGTATTTT.

The chain carries TRBV3-1 (or the pseudogene TRBV3-2) and TRBJ2-2; D perhaps matches TRBD2 (5 bases). Per the germline V gene, CDR1 is LGHDT and CDR2 is YNNKEL (reference sequence). The V end lost 2 bases, the J end lost 3 bases, and 10 bases lay between the germline ends. The CDR3 totals 15 residues. The DNA of the CDR3 is TGTGCCAGCAGCCAACCTAGCAGTCACACCGGGGAGCTGTTTTTT. It translates to CASSQPSSHTGELFF.

V and J are TRBV28 and TRBJ1-2; D call uncertain. The CDR3 spans 16 residues. The V gene lost 5 bases and the J gene lost 0 bases, with 16 bases spanning the gap. CDR1 is MDHEN and CDR2 is SYDVKM in the germline V gene. As DNA, the CDR3 is TGTGCCAGCAGTCCGCTTGCCGAGGCACCTAACTATGGCTACACCTTC. As protein: CASSPLAEAPNYGYTF.

The gene calls are TRBV27 and TRBJ1-6; no reliable D call. The CDR3 has 14 residues. Germline values: CDR1 MNHEY, CDR2 SMNVEV (reference sequence). V was cut by 6 bases and J by 5 bases, with 11 bases left in between. CDR3 residues: CASRRQLDNSPLHF. The CDR3 nucleotides read TGTGCCAGCAGGCGGCAACTAGATAATTCACCCCTCCACTTT.

The J gene is TRBJ2-7, the V gene TRBV27, with D possibly matching TRBD1 (6 bases). CDR3 size: 14 residues. Trimming took off 5 bases at V and 3 bases at J, with 14 bases between the two ends. Germline loops: CDR1 MNHEY, CDR2 SMNVEV (reference sequence). CDR3 DNA: TGTGCCAGCAGTCAAGCGACAGGATTCTACGAGCAGTACTTC. Amino acid sequence: CASSQATGFYEQYF.

The chain employs TRBV9 and TRBJ2-7, with 9 positions matching TRBD2. V trimming: 0 bases; J trimming: 2 bases; junction bases outside the gene matches: 3. The germline V gene encodes CDR1 SGDLS and CDR2 YYNGEE. The CDR3 totals 15 residues. CDR3 residues: CASSVGLAETYEQYF. The DNA for the CDR3 is TGTGCCAGCAGCGTAGGACTAGCGGAAACCTACGAGCAGTACTTC.

The chain recombines TRBV7-9 with TRBJ1-4, with D perhaps TRBD1 (6 bases). The CDR3 is 15 residues long. Per germline, CDR1 SEHNR and CDR2 FQNEAQ (reference sequence). Between the trimmed V and J ends, which lost 3 bases and 3 bases, there was a span of 11 bases. The DNA for the CDR3 is TGTGCCAGCAGCTTCGGGGACATTGCTAATGAAAAACTGTTTTTT. Translating it yields CASSFGDIANEKLFF.

The chain has TRBV3-1 (or the pseudogene TRBV3-2) and TRBJ2-5; 12 nucleotides line up with TRBD2. The CDR3 runs 17 residues. Germline-derived CDR1 and CDR2 are LGHDT and YNNKEL (reference sequence). V lost 3 bases, J lost 5 bases, and 10 bases stayed unmatched. CDR3 loop: CASSHGASGRAGETQYF. The CDR3 DNA follows: TGTGCCAGCAGCCACGGGGCTAGCGGGAGGGCCGGTGAGACCCAGTACTTC.

The rearrangement joins TRBV18 to TRBJ2-3; maybe TRBD1 (5 bases). Trimming stripped 2 bases from V and 5 bases from J, with 11 bases between. Germline V gene lookup returns CDR1 KGHSH and CDR2 LQKENI. The CDR3 loop spans 14 amino acids. The CDR3, as DNA: TGTGCCAGCTCACCAGCTCAGGGTAGAGATACGCAGTATTTT. This translates into CASSPAQGRDTQYF.

The J gene is TRBJ2-2, the V gene TRBV12-5; 7 bases agree with TRBD2. CDR1 is LGHNT, CDR2 FRNRAP, per germline. V lost 3 bases and J lost 3; bases outside the gene matches: 4. The CDR3 covers 15 residues. The CDR3, as DNA: TGTGCTAGTGGTTTAGCGGGACCTTACACCGGGGAGCTGTTTTTT. Protein sequence: CASGLAGPYTGELFF.

The chain uses TRBV3-1 (or the pseudogene TRBV3-2) and TRBJ2-5; 7 bases match TRBD1. V was pared by 4 bases and J by 5 bases, with 7 bases of the junction left unmatched. Germline CDR1 reads LGHDT; CDR2 reads YNNKEL (reference sequence). The CDR3 consists of 14 residues. The CDR3 here is CASSPHRQGETQYF. CDR3 DNA sequence: TGTGCCAGCAGCCCTCATAGACAGGGCGAGACCCAGTACTTC.

V gene TRBV30 combines with J gene TRBJ1-5; TRBD1 agrees at 8 bases. CDR3 length equals 17 residues. The J segment lost 2 bases and the V segment lost 4 bases, leaving 13 bases of the junction unmatched. Germline V gene lookup returns CDR1 GTSNPN and CDR2 SVGIG (reference sequence). In nucleotides, the CDR3 is TGTGCCTGGACCAAAGCCCCTGGACAGGGAGGCAATCAGCCCCAGCATTTT. Residues: CAWTKAPGQGGNQPQHF.

The gene calls are TRBV6-6 and TRBJ1-5; no reliable D call. CDR3 length equals 12 residues. V lost 4 bases to trimming and J lost 7 bases, with 8 bases between them. The germline gives CDR1 MNHNY, CDR2 SVGAGI (reference sequence). In DNA form, the CDR3 reads TGTGCCAGCAGTTCTCTCCCCCAGCCCCAGCATTTT. As protein: CASSSLPQPQHF.

The chain couples TRBV5-1 to TRBJ1-1; 9 nucleotides agree with TRBD1. Per germline, CDR1 SGHRS and CDR2 YFSETQ. The CDR3 spans 15 residues. With 3 bases clipped from V and 0 bases from J, the junction kept 3 bases outside the gene matches. For the CDR3, the DNA is TGCGCCAGCAGCTCCCGACAGGGGGTGAACACTGAAGCTTTCTTT. Translation: CASSSRQGVNTEAFF.

This clone was counted a single time. The chain combines TRBV6-5 with TRBJ1-2; 8 positions match TRBD1. V trimming: 4 bases; J trimming: 8 bases; junction bases outside the gene matches: 6. CDR3 length equals 13 residues. CDR1 is MNHEY, CDR2 SVGAGI, per germline. The CDR3 sequence: CASSSTGGRGYTF. The DNA for the CDR3 is TGTGCCAGCAGTTCTACAGGGGGTCGCGGCTACACCTTC.

The V and J genes are TRBV10-3 and TRBJ1-1; 7 bases fit TRBD1. V lost 8 bases to trimming and J lost 4 bases; unmatched junction nucleotides: 4. Per the germline V gene, CDR1 is ENHRY and CDR2 is SYGVKD. This CDR3 is 12 amino acids long. The DNA of the CDR3 is TGTGCCATCGGTCCAGGGGGCACTGAAGCTTTCTTT. Translating it yields CAIGPGGTEAFF.

The gene calls are TRBV12-5 and TRBJ1-2, with TRBD1 identical over 7 bases. CDR1 is LGHNT and CDR2 is FRNRAP in the germline V gene. CDR3 size: 16 residues. J lost 2 bases, V lost 3 bases, and 9 bases had no gene match. Here the CDR3 DNA reads TGTGCTAGTGGTTTTGCAGGGGGTGTGGGGAACTATGGCTACACCTTC. It encodes CASGFAGGVGNYGYTF. Full variable domain (rest looked up from reference TRBV12-5 and TRBJ1-2): DARVTQTPRHKVTEMGQEVTMRCQPILGHNTVFWYRQTMMQGLELLAYFRNRAPLDDSGMPKDRFSAEMPDATLATLKIQPSEPRDSAVYFCASGFAGGVGNYGYTFGSGTRLTVV.

This clone has only one observation. This chain joins TRBV7-8 and TRBJ2-2; 8 positions match TRBD2. This CDR3 is built from 15 residues. CDR1 and CDR2 from the germline V gene are SGHVS and FQNEAQ. V gave up 11 bases and J gave up 3 bases; unmatched junction bases: 11. The CDR3 spells CALYDKREYTGELFF. Written as DNA, the CDR3 is TGTGCCCTATATGACAAGCGGGAGTACACCGGGGAGCTGTTTTTT.

The sample holds a few counts of this clone. CDR3: CASSPYDSTNYGYTF. The CDR3 DNA reads TGCGCCAGCAGCCCATACGACAGCACTAACTATGGCTACACCTTC. This chain connects TRBV5-1 to TRBJ1-2, with D perhaps TRBD1 (5 bases). CDR1 is SGHRS and CDR2 is YFSETQ in the germline V gene. V gave up 4 bases and J gave up 0 bases, with 13 bases separating them. This CDR3 is 15 amino acids long. Full variable domain (rest looked up from reference TRBV5-1 and TRBJ1-2): KAGVTQTPRYLIKTRGQQVTLSCSPISGHRSVSWYQQTPGQGLQFLFEYFSETQRNKGNFPGRFSGRQFSNSRSEMNVSTLELGDSALYLCASSPYDSTNYGYTFGSGTRLTVV.

The chain couples TRBV19 to TRBJ1-1; 8 bases line up with TRBD1. The CDR3 covers 16 residues. Germline CDR1 reads LNHDA; CDR2 reads SQIVND (reference sequence). The V gene end was trimmed by 4 bases and the J gene end by 0 bases; junction bases not matched to a gene: 7. As DNA, the CDR3 is TGTGCCAGTAGTACTGGGACAGGCCTAATGAACACTGAAGCTTTCTTT. This codes for CASSTGTGLMNTEAFF.

V and J are TRBV19 and TRBJ1-1; 9 bases fit TRBD1. This CDR3 spans 15 amino acids. Losses at the gene ends were 8 bases for V and 1 base for J; bases not matched to a gene: 8. Germline CDR1 reads LNHDA; CDR2 reads SQIVND (reference sequence). CDR3 sequence (DNA): TGTGCCAGTCGGACCGGGACAGGGCGGAACACTGAAGCTTTCTTT. This codes for CASRTGTGRNTEAFF.

In this sample, this clone turned up once. This chain uses TRBV25-1 with TRBJ2-3, with 7 bases matching TRBD1. CDR1 is MGHDK and CDR2 is SYGVNS in the germline V gene. The CDR3 is made up of 13 amino acids. V was clipped by 5 bases and J by 8 bases; unmatched bases: 7. The CDR3 here is CASSRDSRGTQYF. The CDR3 DNA reads TGTGCCAGCAGTCGGGACAGCAGGGGTACGCAGTATTTT. The full variable domain, in which reference TRBV25-1 and TRBJ2-3 provide the parts outside the CDR3, is EADIYQTPRYLVIGTGKKITLECSQTMGHDKMYWYQQDPGMELHLIHYSYGVNSTEKGDLSSESTVSRIRTEHFPLTLESARPSHTSQYLCASSRDSRGTQYFGPGTRLTVL.

The genes are TRBV25-1 and TRBJ1-2; D might be TRBD1 (5 bases). CDR3 size: 12 residues. Germline V lookup: CDR1 MGHDK, CDR2 SYGVNS. V was cut by 5 bases and J by 8 bases, with 12 bases left in between. CDR3 region: CASSSQRGGYTF. For the CDR3, the DNA is TGTGCCAGCAGTTCCCAGCGGGGGGGCTACACCTTC.

This clone showed up just once. The chain carries TRBV29-1 and TRBJ2-5; TRBD2 matches at 12 bases. The CDR3 covers 14 residues. V dropped 4 bases and J dropped 5; count of bases not matched to a gene: 5. CDR1 and CDR2 (germline): SQVTM, ANQGSEA. CDR3 DNA: TGCAGCGTTGCGACTAGCGGGAGTCGGGAGACCCAGTACTTC. It yields the protein CSVATSGSRETQYF.

The chain joins TRBV2 to TRBJ1-3, with D possibly TRBD1 on 5 matching bases. V lost 6 bases and J lost 0, with 15 bases in between. This CDR3 is 16 amino acids long. Germline CDR1 SNHLY, CDR2 FYNNEI. CDR3 sequence: CASSFERDGSGNTIYF. CDR3 nucleotide sequence: TGTGCCAGCAGCTTTGAGCGGGACGGCTCTGGAAACACCATATATTTT. The full variable domain, completed using reference TRBV2 and TRBJ1-3, is EPEVTQTPSHQVTQMGQEVILRCVPISNHLYFYWYRQILGQKVEFLVSFYNNEISEKSEIFDDQFSVERPDGSNFTLKIRSTKLEDSAMYFCASSFERDGSGNTIYFGEGSWLTVV.

V and J are TRBV9 and TRBJ2-1, with 12 positions matching TRBD2. The CDR3 consists of 16 residues. The V and J ends lost 4 bases and 5 bases, in that order; junction bases with no gene match: 7. Looked up from germline, CDR1 is SGDLS and CDR2 is YYNGEE. The CDR3 loop reads CASSPRRTSGDNEQFF. In DNA, the CDR3 is TGTGCCAGCAGCCCTCGGAGGACTAGCGGGGACAATGAGCAGTTCTTC.